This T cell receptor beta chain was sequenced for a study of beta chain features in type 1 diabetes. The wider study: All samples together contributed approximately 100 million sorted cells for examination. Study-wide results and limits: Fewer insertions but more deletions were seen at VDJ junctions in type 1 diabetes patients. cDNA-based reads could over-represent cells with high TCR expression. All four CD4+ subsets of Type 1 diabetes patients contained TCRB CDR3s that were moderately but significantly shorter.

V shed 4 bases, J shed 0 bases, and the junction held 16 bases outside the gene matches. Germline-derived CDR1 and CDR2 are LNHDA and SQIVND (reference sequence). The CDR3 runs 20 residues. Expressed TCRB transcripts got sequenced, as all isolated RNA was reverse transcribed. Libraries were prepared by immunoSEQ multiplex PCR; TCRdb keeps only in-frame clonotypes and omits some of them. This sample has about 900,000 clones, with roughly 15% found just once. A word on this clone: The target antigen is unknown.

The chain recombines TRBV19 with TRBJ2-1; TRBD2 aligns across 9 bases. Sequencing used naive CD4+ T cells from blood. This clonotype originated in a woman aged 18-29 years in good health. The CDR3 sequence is CASSNPGLAAPRSSYNEQFF. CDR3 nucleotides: TGTGCCAGTAGTAACCCGGGACTAGCTGCACCCCGAAGCTCCTACAATGAGCAGTTCTTC.